Shown below are 11 T cell receptor beta chains from a single sample sequenced in a study of blood T cell repertoires in COVID-19. Using immunoSEQ multiplex PCR, the repertoire was profiled, and TCRdb retains in-frame clones only, with some absent. Seen here are some 80,000 clones, roughly 80% observed once, and the top ten hold about 12%. The material sequenced was peripheral blood. The receptors stem from a woman in her forties with active or convalescent COVID-19.

This chain links TRBV15 with TRBJ1-5; 9 bases fit TRBD1. The CDR3 spans 16 residues. CDR1 is LNHNV, CDR2 YYDKDF, per germline (reference sequence). The V and J ends lost 1 base and 7 bases, in that order; junction bases with no gene match: 8. The CDR3 here is CATSRVTGQGRQPQHF. The CDR3 bases are TGTGCCACCAGCAGAGTGACGGGACAGGGTCGGCAGCCCCAGCATTTT.

This clone was picked up one time. The chain is built from TRBV7-2 and TRBJ2-1, with 8 bases fitting TRBD2. Germline V gives CDR1 SGHTA, CDR2 FQGNSA. Losses at the gene ends were 2 bases for V and 1 base for J; bases not matched to a gene: 1. CDR3 size: 15 residues. The DNA of the CDR3 is TGTGCCAGCAGCTTACAGCGGGGGTCCTACAATGAGCAGTTCTTC. This codes for CASSLQRGSYNEQFF.

The chain links TRBV15 to TRBJ2-2, with D possibly matching TRBD1 (5 bases). This CDR3 is built from 13 residues. Between the trimmed V and J ends, which lost 2 bases and 7 bases, there was a span of 8 bases. CDR1 is LNHNV and CDR2 is YYDKDF in the germline V gene (reference sequence). Here the CDR3 reads CATSRRGSGELFF. The CDR3, as DNA: TGTGCCACCAGCAGAAGGGGCAGCGGGGAGCTGTTTTTT.

V usage is TRBV24-1 and J usage is TRBJ1-3; a possible D gene is TRBD1 (5 bases). The ends were cut back, 4 bases at V and 4 bases at J, with 10 bases in the middle. The CDR3 loop spans 14 amino acids. CDR1 is KGHDR, CDR2 SFDVKD, per germline. This chain's CDR3 is CATSEGQAGNTIYF. The CDR3, as DNA: TGTGCCACCAGTGAAGGACAAGCAGGAAACACCATATATTTT.

The J gene is TRBJ1-2, the V gene TRBV7-9, with 7 bases lining up with TRBD1. CDR3 length: 16 amino acids. CDR1 and CDR2 from the germline V gene are SEHNR and FQNEAQ (reference sequence). Trimming at V came to 2 bases and at J to 6 bases, leaving 12 bases not matched to a gene. Here the CDR3 reads CASSLRMAGQKDGYTF. The CDR3 DNA is TGTGCCAGCAGCTTACGGATGGCGGGACAGAAAGATGGCTACACCTTC.

The genes are TRBV30 and TRBJ1-4; D unclear. CDR3 length: 15 residues. Germline V CDR1 and CDR2: GTSNPN, SVGIG (reference sequence). Deletions cut 7 bases from V and 0 bases from J, with 15 bases between. Written as DNA, the CDR3 is TGTGCCTCAAAGGCAGGCGTTGCAACTAATGAAAAACTGTTTTTT. Translated: CASKAGVATNEKLFF.

This chain connects TRBV5-1 to TRBJ1-6; the D is unclear. The CDR3 contains 16 residues. Germline loops: CDR1 SGHRS, CDR2 YFSETQ. Trimming removed 0 bases from V and 0 bases from J, with 7 bases in between. The CDR3 spells CASSLVGSSYNSPLHF. CDR3 in DNA: TGCGCCAGCAGCTTGGTTGGGAGCTCCTATAATTCACCCCTCCACTTT.

This clone was counted a few times. The chain recombines TRBV6-5 with TRBJ2-2; D is possibly TRBD2 (5 bases). Trimming left V 2 bases short and J 4 bases short, with 8 bases between. This CDR3 has 14 amino acids. Germline V gives CDR1 MNHEY, CDR2 SVGAGI. In DNA, the CDR3 is TGTGCCAGCAGTTACCATGGAGGCACCGGGGAGCTGTTTTTT. Translating gives CASSYHGGTGELFF.

CDR3 nucleotide sequence: TGTGCCAGTAGCCCCGAACGGGGATTAACTGAAGCTTTCTTT. It yields the protein CASSPERGLTEAFF. The chain employs TRBV19 and TRBJ1-1; no firm D call. Between the trimmed V and J ends, which lost 6 bases and 5 bases, there was a span of 16 bases. This CDR3 region has 14 residues. Germline V lookup: CDR1 LNHDA, CDR2 SQIVND (reference sequence).

This clone was detected only a few times. V and J are TRBV27 and TRBJ2-1; the D gene is possibly TRBD2 (6 bases). V lost 6 bases, J lost 3 bases, and 15 bases lay in between. The CDR3 covers 15 residues. Germline loops: CDR1 MNHEY, CDR2 SMNVEV (reference sequence). The CDR3 loop reads CASRIAGRVYNEQFF. The CDR3 region has the DNA TGTGCCAGCAGGATTGCGGGACGGGTCTACAATGAGCAGTTCTTC.

This chain joins TRBV28 and TRBJ2-7; weak D call: TRBD2 (6 bases). The CDR3 has 13 amino acids. Trimming shortened V by 6 bases and J by 2 bases, and 11 bases separated the two germline ends. Germline CDR1 and CDR2: MDHEN and SYDVKM. The CDR3 sequence is CASSGSSPYEQYF. CDR3 nucleotides: TGTGCCAGCAGCGGGAGCTCCCCCTACGAGCAGTACTTC.